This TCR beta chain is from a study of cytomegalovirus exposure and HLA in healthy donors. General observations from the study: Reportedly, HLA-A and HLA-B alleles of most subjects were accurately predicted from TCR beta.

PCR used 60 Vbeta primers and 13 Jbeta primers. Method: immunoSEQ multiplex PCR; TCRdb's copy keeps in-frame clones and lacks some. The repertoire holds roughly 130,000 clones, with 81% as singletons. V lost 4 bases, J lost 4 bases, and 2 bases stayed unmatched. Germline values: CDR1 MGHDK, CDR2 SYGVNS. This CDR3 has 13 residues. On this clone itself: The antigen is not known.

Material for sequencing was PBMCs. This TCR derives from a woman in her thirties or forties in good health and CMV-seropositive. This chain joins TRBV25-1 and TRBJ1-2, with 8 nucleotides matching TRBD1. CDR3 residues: CASSVGQGYGYTF. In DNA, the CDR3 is TGTGCCAGCAGTGTCGGACAGGGCTATGGCTACACCTTC.